This record covers a single TCR beta chain. No antigen is known for it. This specimen comes from a study of identical twins. Points from the study as a whole: Shared out-of-frame alpha sequences (those common to twins) showed excess low generation probability. Within monozygotic twins, out-of-frame TCR alpha sharing was underestimated by the models. Fewer insertions characterized abundant cord blood beta clonotypes, whereas memory repertoires showed none.

Template switching introduced a universal primer site, and the cDNA bore unique molecular identifiers. TCRdb redid the calling of the 5' RACE reads with MiXCR, one entry per CDR3 protein. This sample has roughly 1.6 million distinct CDR3 sequences, with roughly a third found just once. J lost 10 bases, V lost 4 bases, and 14 bases had no gene match. The CDR3 loop spans 17 amino acids. Germline V gene lookup returns CDR1 SEHNR and CDR2 FQNEAQ (reference sequence). The sample comprised cord blood. This chain connects TRBV7-9 to TRBJ1-4, with TRBD1 identical over 11 bases. This clonotype was obtained from a newborn girl in good health. The CDR3 nucleotides are TGTGCCAGCAGCTACAAACCGGGACAGGGGGAAGTTGGAAAACTGTTTTTT. Amino acids: CASSYKPGQGEVGKLFF. Full variable domain (rest looked up from reference TRBV7-9 and TRBJ1-4): DTGVSQNPRHKITKRGQNVTFRCDPISEHNRLYWYRQTLGQGPEFLTYFQNEAQLEKSRLLSDRFSAERPKGSFSTLEIQRTEQGDSAMYLCASSYKPGQGEVGKLFFGSGTQLSVL.